This T cell receptor (beta chain) was sequenced for a study of T cells in Graves' hyperthyroidism and ophthalmopathy. Study information: Before any treatment, at initial diagnosis, peripheral blood was collected.

Ophthalmopathy patients all had a Clinical Activity Score of at least 3, a NOSPECS grade of at least 4 and disease under 3 months old. PBMCs were obtained from approximately 9.2 ml fresh peripheral blood. From RNA transcripts, TCR beta CDR3 regions were amplified. A first-round RT-PCR of the TCR CDR3 used the HTBI primer set. TCRdb processed the multiplex PCR reads anew with MiXCR; each CDR3 protein has one entry. The sample records over 250,000 distinct CDR3 sequences, roughly 13% being singletons. J was trimmed by 3 bases and V by 5 bases; bases with no gene match: 12. This CDR3 has 18 residues. Germline CDR1 and CDR2: PRHDT and FYEKMQ (reference sequence). This clonotype was recorded many times.

The TCR sequence derives from a middle-aged woman with Graves' ophthalmopathy. The material sequenced was blood. J is TRBJ2-3 and V is TRBV13, with 12 bases matching TRBD2. The CDR3 sequence is CASSTPWTSGILTDTQYF. CDR3 bases: TGTGCCAGCAGCACGCCCTGGACTAGCGGGATCTTAACAGATACGCAGTATTTT.